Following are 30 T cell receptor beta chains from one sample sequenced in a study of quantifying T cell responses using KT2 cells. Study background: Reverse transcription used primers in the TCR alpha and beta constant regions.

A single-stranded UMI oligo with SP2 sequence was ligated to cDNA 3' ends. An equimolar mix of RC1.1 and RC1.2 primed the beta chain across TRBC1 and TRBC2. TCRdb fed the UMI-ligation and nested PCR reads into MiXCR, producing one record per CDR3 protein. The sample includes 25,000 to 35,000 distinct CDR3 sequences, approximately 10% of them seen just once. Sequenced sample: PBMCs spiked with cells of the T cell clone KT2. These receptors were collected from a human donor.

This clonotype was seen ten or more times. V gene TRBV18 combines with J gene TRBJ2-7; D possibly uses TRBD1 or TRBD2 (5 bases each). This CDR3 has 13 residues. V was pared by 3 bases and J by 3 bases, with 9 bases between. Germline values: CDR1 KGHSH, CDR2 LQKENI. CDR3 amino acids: CASSPLGDYEQYF. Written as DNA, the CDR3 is TGTGCCAGCTCACCCTTGGGGGACTACGAGCAGTACTTC.

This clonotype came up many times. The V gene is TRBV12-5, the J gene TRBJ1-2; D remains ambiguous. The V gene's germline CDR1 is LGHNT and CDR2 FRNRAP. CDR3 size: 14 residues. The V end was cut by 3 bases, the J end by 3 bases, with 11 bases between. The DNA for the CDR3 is TGTGCTAGTGGTTTTAGGAGTCTCTACTATGGCTACACCTTC. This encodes CASGFRSLYYGYTF.

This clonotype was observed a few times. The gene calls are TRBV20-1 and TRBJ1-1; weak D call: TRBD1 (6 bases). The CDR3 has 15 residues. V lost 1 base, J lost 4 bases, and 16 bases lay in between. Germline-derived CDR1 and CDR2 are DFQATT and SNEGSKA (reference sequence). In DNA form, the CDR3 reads TGCAGTGCTAGAGCCGGAGGGAGGGGGACCACTGAAGCTTTCTTT. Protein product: CSARAGGRGTTEAFF.

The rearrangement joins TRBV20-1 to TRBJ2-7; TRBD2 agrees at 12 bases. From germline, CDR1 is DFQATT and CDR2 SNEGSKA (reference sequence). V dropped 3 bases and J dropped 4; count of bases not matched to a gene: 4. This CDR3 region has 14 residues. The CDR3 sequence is CSARTSGSIYEQYF. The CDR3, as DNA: TGCAGTGCTAGGACTAGCGGGAGTATTTACGAGCAGTACTTC.

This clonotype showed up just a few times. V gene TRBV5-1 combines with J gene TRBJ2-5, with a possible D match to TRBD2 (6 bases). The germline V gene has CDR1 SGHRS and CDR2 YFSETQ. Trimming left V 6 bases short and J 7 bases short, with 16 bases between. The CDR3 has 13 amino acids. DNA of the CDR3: TGCGCCAGCATGACCGGGACTCTTAGGACCCAGTACTTC. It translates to CASMTGTLRTQYF.

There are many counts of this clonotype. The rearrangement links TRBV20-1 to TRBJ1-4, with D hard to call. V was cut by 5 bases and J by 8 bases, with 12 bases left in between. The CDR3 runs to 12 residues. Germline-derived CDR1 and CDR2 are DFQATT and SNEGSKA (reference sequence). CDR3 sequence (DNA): TGCAGTGCTTCTTCCTCTAGGGAAAAACTGTTTTTT. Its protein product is CSASSSREKLFF.

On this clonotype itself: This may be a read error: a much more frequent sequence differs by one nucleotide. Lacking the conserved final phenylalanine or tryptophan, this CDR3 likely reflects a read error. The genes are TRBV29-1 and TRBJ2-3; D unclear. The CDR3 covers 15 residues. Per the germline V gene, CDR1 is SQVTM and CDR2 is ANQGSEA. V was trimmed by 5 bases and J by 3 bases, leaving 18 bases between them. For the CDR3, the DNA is TGCAGCGTTCCTAGTCTGGTGCCTTTGACAGATACGCAGTATGTT. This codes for CSVPSLVPLTDTQYV.

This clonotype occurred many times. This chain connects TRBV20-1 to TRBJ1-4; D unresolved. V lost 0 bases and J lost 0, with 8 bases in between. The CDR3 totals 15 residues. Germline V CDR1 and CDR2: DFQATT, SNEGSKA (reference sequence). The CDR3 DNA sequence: TGCAGTGCTAGAGATCCGGGTGCAACTAATGAAAAACTGTTTTTT. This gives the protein CSARDPGATNEKLFF.

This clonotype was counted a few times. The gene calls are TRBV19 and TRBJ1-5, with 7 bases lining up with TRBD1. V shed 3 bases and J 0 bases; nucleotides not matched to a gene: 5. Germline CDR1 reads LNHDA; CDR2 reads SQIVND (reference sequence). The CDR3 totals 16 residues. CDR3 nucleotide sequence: TGTGCCAGTAGTATGCCCCAGGGGGGTAGCAATCAGCCCCAGCATTTT. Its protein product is CASSMPQGGSNQPQHF. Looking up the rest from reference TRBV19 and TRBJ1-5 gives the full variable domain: DGGITQSPKYLFRKEGQNVTLSCEQNLNHDAMYWYRQDPGQGLRLIYYSQIVNDFQKGDIAEGYSVSREKKESFPLTVTSAQKNPTAFYLCASSMPQGGSNQPQHFGDGTRLSIL.

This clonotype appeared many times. DNA of the CDR3: TGTGCCAGCAGTTTAGTAGGACTTAGCACAGATACGCAGTATTTT. Amino acid sequence: CASSLVGLSTDTQYF. This chain connects TRBV12-3 or TRBV12-4 to TRBJ2-3; the D gene is possibly TRBD2 (5 bases). The CDR3 covers 15 residues. Trimming pared 1 base from V and 0 bases from J, leaving 8 bases between.

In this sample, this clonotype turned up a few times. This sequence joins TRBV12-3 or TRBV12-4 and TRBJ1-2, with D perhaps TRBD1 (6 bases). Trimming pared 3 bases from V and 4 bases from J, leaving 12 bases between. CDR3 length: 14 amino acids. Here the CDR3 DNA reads TGTGCCAGCAGTTTGGGGGGCGCAAGCTATGGCTACACCTTC. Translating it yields CASSLGGASYGYTF.

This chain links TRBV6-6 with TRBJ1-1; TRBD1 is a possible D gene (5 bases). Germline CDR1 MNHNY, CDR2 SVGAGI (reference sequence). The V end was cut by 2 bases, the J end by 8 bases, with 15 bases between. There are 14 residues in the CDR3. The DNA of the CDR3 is TGTGCCAGCAGTTACAGTGTGTTTAGGGGCGAAGCTTTCTTT. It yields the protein CASSYSVFRGEAFF.

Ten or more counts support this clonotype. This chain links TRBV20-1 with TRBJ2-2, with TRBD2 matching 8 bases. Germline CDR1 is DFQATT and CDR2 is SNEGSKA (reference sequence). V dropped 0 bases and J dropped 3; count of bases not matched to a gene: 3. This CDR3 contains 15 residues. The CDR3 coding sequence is TGCAGTGCTAGAGAAGGTAGCGGGGACACCGGGGAGCTGTTTTTT. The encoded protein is CSAREGSGDTGELFF.

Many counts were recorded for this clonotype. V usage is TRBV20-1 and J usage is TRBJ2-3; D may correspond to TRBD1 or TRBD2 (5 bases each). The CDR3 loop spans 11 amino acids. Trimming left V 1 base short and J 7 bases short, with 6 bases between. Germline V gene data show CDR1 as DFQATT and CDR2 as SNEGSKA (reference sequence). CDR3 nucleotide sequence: TGCAGTGCTAGAGGGGGGAATACGCAGTATTTT. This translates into CSARGGNTQYF.

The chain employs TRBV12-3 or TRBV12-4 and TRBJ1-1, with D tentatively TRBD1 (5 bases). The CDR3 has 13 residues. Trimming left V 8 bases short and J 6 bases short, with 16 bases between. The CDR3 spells CASPRDGSAEAFF. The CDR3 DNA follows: TGTGCCAGCCCACGGGACGGGAGTGCTGAAGCTTTCTTT.

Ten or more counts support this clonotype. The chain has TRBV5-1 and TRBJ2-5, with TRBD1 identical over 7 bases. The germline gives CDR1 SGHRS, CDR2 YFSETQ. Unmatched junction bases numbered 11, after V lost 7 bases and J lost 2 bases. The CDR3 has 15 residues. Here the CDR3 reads CASYQFDRDQETQYF. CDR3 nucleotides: TGCGCCAGCTATCAATTCGACAGGGATCAAGAGACCCAGTACTTC.

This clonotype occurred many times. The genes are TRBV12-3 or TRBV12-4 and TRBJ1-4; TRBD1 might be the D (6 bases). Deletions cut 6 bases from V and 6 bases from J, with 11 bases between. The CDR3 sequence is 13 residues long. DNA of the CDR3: TGTGCCAGCAGCTTACAGGGTTATGAAAAACTGTTTTTT. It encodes CASSLQGYEKLFF.

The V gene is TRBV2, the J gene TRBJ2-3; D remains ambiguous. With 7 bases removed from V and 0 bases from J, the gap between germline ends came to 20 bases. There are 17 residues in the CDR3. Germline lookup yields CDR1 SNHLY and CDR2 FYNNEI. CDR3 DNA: TGTGCCAGCAAGCCCTCTACCCAGGAGCCTAGCACAGATACGCAGTATTTT. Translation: CASKPSTQEPSTDTQYF.

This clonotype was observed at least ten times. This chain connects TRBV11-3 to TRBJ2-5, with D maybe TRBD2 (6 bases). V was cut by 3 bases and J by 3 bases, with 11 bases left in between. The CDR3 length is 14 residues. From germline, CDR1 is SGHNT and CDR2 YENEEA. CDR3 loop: CASSFRTTKETQYF. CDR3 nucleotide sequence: TGTGCCAGCAGCTTCCGGACTACAAAAGAGACCCAGTACTTC.

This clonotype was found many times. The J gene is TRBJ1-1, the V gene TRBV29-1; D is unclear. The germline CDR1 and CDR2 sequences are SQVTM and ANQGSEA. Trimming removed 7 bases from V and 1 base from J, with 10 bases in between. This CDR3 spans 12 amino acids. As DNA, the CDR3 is TGCAGCGGTTGGGAAGGGAACACTGAAGCTTTCTTT. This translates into CSGWEGNTEAFF.

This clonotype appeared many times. Here the CDR3 DNA reads TGTGCCAGCAGCCGGCCAGGGGTCGGAGGAGAAAAACTGTTTTTT. It yields the protein CASSRPGVGGEKLFF. V gene TRBV4-2 combines with J gene TRBJ1-4; D perhaps matches TRBD1 (6 bases). Germline-derived CDR1 and CDR2 are LGHNA and YNFKEQ. The germline V and J ends were trimmed by 4 bases and 8 bases, with 17 bases remaining between them. The CDR3 spans 15 residues.

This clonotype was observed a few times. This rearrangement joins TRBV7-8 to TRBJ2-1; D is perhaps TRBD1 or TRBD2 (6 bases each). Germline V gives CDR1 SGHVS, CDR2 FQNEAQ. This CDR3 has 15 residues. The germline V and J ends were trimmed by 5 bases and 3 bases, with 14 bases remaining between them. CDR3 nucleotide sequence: TGTGCCAGCAGCGGGGGGACACAGCGCTACAATGAGCAGTTCTTC. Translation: CASSGGTQRYNEQFF.

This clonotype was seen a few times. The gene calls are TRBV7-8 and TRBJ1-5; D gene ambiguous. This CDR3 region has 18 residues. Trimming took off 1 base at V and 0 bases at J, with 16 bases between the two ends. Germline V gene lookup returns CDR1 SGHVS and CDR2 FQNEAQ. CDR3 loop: CASSLVVLVPSSNQPQHF. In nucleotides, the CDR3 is TGTGCCAGCAGCTTAGTAGTGTTAGTACCAAGTAGCAATCAGCCCCAGCATTTT. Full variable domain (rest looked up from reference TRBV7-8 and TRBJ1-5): GAGVSQSPRYKVAKRGQDVALRCDPISGHVSLFWYQQALGQGPEFLTYFQNEAQLDKSGLPSDRFFAERPEGSVSTLKIQRTQQEDSAVYLCASSLVVLVPSSNQPQHFGDGTRLSIL.

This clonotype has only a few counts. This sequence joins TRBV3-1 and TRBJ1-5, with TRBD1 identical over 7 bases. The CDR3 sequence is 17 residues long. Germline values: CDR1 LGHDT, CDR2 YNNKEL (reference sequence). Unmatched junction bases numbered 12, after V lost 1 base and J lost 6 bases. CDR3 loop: CASSQAGLSGGSQPQHF. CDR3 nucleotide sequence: TGTGCCAGCAGCCAAGCTGGTCTGTCAGGGGGGTCTCAGCCCCAGCATTTT.

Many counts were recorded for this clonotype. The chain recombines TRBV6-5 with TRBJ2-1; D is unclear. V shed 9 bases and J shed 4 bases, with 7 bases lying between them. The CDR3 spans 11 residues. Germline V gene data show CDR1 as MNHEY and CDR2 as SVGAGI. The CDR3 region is CASKTYNEQFF. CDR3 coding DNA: TGTGCCAGTAAAACTTACAATGAGCAGTTCTTC.

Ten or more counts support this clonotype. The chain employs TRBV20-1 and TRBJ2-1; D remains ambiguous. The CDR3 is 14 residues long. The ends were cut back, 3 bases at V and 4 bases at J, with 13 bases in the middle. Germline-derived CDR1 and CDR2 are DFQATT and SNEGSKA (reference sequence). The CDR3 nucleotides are TGCAGTGCTAGTTCCCAGCGCGGTTACAATGAGCAGTTCTTC. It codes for CSASSQRGYNEQFF.

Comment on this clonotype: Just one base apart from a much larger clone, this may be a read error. CDR3 sequence: CSAKRLGEATDTPYF. CDR3 nucleotide sequence: TGCAGTGCTAAACGTCTTGGCGAGGCCACAGATACGCCGTATTTT. The rearrangement joins TRBV20-1 to TRBJ2-3; D is undetermined. The V gene's germline CDR1 is DFQATT and CDR2 SNEGSKA (reference sequence). This CDR3 is 15 amino acids long.

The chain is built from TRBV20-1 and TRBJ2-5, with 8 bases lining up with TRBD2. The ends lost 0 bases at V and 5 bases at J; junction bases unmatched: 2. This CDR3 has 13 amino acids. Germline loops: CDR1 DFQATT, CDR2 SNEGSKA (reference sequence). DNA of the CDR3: TGCAGTGCTAGAGATCCGGGAGGGGAGACCCAGTACTTC. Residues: CSARDPGGETQYF.

The DNA of the CDR3 is TGTGCCAGCAGCAAGCGACAGGGCACAGATACGCAGTATTTT. This codes for CASSKRQGTDTQYF. The chain carries TRBV11-1 and TRBJ2-3, with D maybe TRBD1 (6 bases). V was cut by 5 bases and J by 1 base, with 10 bases left in between. Germline CDR1 is SGHAT and CDR2 is FQDESV (reference sequence). This CDR3 contains 14 residues.

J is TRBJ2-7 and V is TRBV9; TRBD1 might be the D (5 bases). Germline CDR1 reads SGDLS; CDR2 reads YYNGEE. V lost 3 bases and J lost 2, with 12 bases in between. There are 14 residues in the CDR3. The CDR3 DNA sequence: TGTGCCAGCAGCGGGGGCCCAGAGCCCTACGAGCAGTACTTC. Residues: CASSGGPEPYEQYF.